The sequence of this T cell receptor beta chain was determined in a study of T cell changes during pregnancy in multiple sclerosis. Only in-frame clones appear in the TCRdb table, and some are missing; sequencing was by immunoSEQ multiplex PCR. The sample has more than 45,000 clones, roughly 92% seen once. The CDR3 contains 16 residues. The ends were cut back, 2 bases at V and 2 bases at J, with 10 bases in the middle. Germline CDR1 and CDR2: SEHNR and FQNEAQ (reference sequence). The TCR comes from a female donor with multiple sclerosis, enrolled in a pregnancy study. The chain employs TRBV7-9 and TRBJ2-6; D is uncertain. Sequences were derived from CD4+ T cells from peripheral blood mononuclear cells, sampled in the second trimester of pregnancy. The CDR3 region is CASSLSLAAGANVLTF. As DNA, the CDR3 is TGTGCCAGCAGCTTAAGTTTGGCAGCTGGGGCCAACGTCCTGACTTTC.